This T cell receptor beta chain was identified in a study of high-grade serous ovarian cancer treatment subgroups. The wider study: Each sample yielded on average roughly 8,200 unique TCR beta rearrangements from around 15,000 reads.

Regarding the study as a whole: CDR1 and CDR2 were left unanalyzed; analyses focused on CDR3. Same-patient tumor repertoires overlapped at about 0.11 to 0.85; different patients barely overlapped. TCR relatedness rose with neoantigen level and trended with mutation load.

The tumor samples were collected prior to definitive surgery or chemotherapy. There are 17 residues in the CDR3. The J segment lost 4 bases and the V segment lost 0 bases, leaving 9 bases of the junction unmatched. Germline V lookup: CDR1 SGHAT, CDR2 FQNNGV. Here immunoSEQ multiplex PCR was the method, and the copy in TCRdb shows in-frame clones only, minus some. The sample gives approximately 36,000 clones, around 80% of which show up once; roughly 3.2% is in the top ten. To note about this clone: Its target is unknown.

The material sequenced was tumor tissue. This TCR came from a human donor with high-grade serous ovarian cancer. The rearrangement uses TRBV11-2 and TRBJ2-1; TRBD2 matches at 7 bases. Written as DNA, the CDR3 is TGTGCCAGCAGCTTAGATCGCGAGGCTAGCGGTTACAATGAGCAGTTCTTC. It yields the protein CASSLDREASGYNEQFF.